The 20 T cell receptor beta chains given below trace back to one sample, sequenced in a study of naive and memory T cell subsets (dated by TCRdb to the late 2010s). The method behind the library was UMI-ligation and nested PCR. TCRdb records Illumina MiSeq as the sequencer. The beta constant-region primer was an equimolar mix of two oligonucleotides covering both TRBC1 and TRBC2. The ligated cDNA went through four rounds of PCR with nested alpha and beta constant-region primers together with the SP2 primer. Through fastp at Q25 and MiXCR, TCRdb rebuilt clones from the public reads, retaining in-frame beta chains. A single entry per CDR3 protein holds the most common genes and DNA from its merged rows. The sample table shows over 110,000 distinct CDR3 sequences, and about 20% are seen once. The top ten hold 0.6% to 0.7% of the sample. The investigation overall reported the following: A few larger clonotypes were present in naive repertoires, especially CD8 naive repertoires, and these clonotypes were possibly memory cells re-expressing CD45RA.

No antigen has been assigned to these receptors. The material sequenced was naive CD8+ T cells from blood. Read against the paper, the sample's cell subset or site label means: naive T cells, CD45RA high CD27+. These receptors were taken from a human donor in good health.

The rearrangement uses TRBV11-2 and TRBJ2-5; 7 nucleotides align to TRBD1. The CDR3 is 17 residues long. Trimming cost V 3 bases and J 5 bases; bases outside gene matches: 15. Germline CDR1 reads SGHAT; CDR2 reads FQNNGV. The CDR3 loop reads CASSFSGGQVLVETQYF. DNA of the CDR3: TGTGCCAGCAGCTTTTCGGGCGGACAGGTCCTAGTTGAGACCCAGTACTTC.

This clonotype was seen a few times. The rearrangement links TRBV4-1 to TRBJ2-1; TRBD2 might be the D (6 bases). Trimming took 8 bases from V and 0 from J, leaving 17 bases between them. The germline V gene has CDR1 MGHRA and CDR2 YSYEKL. There are 16 residues in the CDR3. The CDR3 spells CASFGLGGASYNEQFF. The CDR3 DNA follows: TGCGCCAGCTTCGGACTGGGGGGAGCCTCCTACAATGAGCAGTTCTTC.

The chain joins TRBV7-9 to TRBJ2-5; D is tentatively TRBD1 or TRBD2 (5 bases each). This CDR3 contains 16 residues. Trimming removed 5 bases at V and 4 bases at J, with 20 bases between. The germline gives CDR1 SEHNR, CDR2 FQNEAQ (reference sequence). CDR3 loop: CASSPNRGRRGETQYF. CDR3 DNA: TGTGCCAGCAGCCCGAACCGGGGCCGGAGAGGAGAGACCCAGTACTTC.

This clonotype was counted only a few times. The chain has TRBV12-3 or TRBV12-4 and TRBJ1-6; D gene unclear. Trimming removed 3 bases at V and 0 bases at J, with 9 bases between. This CDR3 has 16 residues. The chain's CDR3 is CASSLAGSSYNSPLHF. CDR3 bases: TGTGCCAGCAGTTTGGCAGGCAGCTCCTATAATTCACCCCTCCACTTT.

This clonotype was recorded at least ten times. The genes are TRBV7-2 and TRBJ1-5; D possibly corresponds to TRBD1 (6 bases). The V end lost 3 bases, the J end lost 4 bases, and 7 bases lay between the germline ends. Germline V gene data show CDR1 as SGHTA and CDR2 as FQGNSA. This CDR3 region has 13 residues. The CDR3 loop reads CASSLDSNQPQHF. DNA of the CDR3: TGTGCCAGCAGCTTGGACAGTAATCAGCCCCAGCATTTT. Drawing the rest from reference TRBV7-2 and TRBJ1-5, the complete variable domain is GAGVSQSPSNKVTEKGKDVELRCDPISGHTALYWYRQSLGQGLEFLIYFQGNSAPDKSGLPSDRFSAERTGGSVSTLTIQRTQQEDSAVYLCASSLDSNQPQHFGDGTRLSIL.

This clonotype has a single count. The chain couples TRBV28 to TRBJ1-1; D is uncertain. The CDR3 covers 14 residues. V lost 3 bases and J lost 0, with 8 bases in between. Germline V lookup: CDR1 MDHEN, CDR2 SYDVKM. The CDR3 DNA is TGTGCCAGCAGTTTTCTGAGCTTGAACACTGAAGCTTTCTTT. This encodes CASSFLSLNTEAFF.

This clonotype was counted ten times or more. V and J are TRBV7-9 and TRBJ2-4; D unclear. V lost 0 bases, J lost 0 bases, and 9 bases lay in between. The length of the CDR3 is 16 residues. Germline V gene data show CDR1 as SEHNR and CDR2 as FQNEAQ (reference sequence). CDR3 loop: CASSLAGSLAKNIQYF. CDR3 bases: TGTGCCAGCAGCTTAGCGGGATCCCTAGCCAAAAACATTCAGTACTTC.

The CDR3 loop reads CASDRGGLETQYF. The CDR3, as DNA: TGTGCCAGCGATAGGGGGGGCTTGGAGACCCAGTACTTC. This chain uses TRBV28 with TRBJ2-5; D is possibly TRBD2 (7 bases). The CDR3 length is 13 residues. Germline V lookup: CDR1 MDHEN, CDR2 SYDVKM. V shed 8 bases and J shed 5 bases, with 15 bases lying between them. Combining the CDR3 with reference TRBV28 and TRBJ2-5 gives the whole variable domain DVKVTQSSRYLVKRTGEKVFLECVQDMDHENMFWYRQDPGLGLRLIYFSYDVKMKEKGDIPEGYSVSREKKERFSLILESASTNQTSMYLCASDRGGLETQYFGPGTRLLVL.

This clonotype was seen more than once but under ten times. This chain joins TRBV7-8 and TRBJ2-7; 11 nucleotides align to TRBD1. After removal of 5 bases from V and 3 bases from J, the junction contained 9 bases not matched to a gene. From germline, CDR1 is SGHVS and CDR2 FQNEAQ. The CDR3 has 16 amino acids. CDR3 in DNA: TGTGCCAGCAGCCCCCAGGACAGGGGGCTCTTCTACGAGCAGTACTTC. As protein: CASSPQDRGLFYEQYF.

The gene calls are TRBV27 and TRBJ2-7, with TRBD2 as a possible D gene (5 bases). There are 13 residues in the CDR3. V was shortened by 2 bases and J by 3 bases, with 8 bases between the two germline ends. CDR1 and CDR2 (germline): MNHEY, SMNVEV (reference sequence). The CDR3 loop reads CASSLARDYEQYF. CDR3 coding DNA: TGTGCCAGCAGTTTAGCCCGGGACTACGAGCAGTACTTC.

CDR3 sequence (DNA): TGTGCCAGCAGCTTCCGGACAGGTCCAGGCGAGCAGTACTTC. Translating gives CASSFRTGPGEQYF. The chain combines TRBV3-1 with TRBJ2-7, with 7 nucleotides matching TRBD1. Germline V gene data show CDR1 as LGHDT and CDR2 as YNNKEL (reference sequence). This CDR3 comprises 14 residues. J lost 6 bases, V lost 5 bases, and 10 bases had no gene match.

The table lists this clonotype with a few counts. This chain uses TRBV29-1 with TRBJ2-7; D perhaps matches TRBD1 (5 bases). There are 13 residues in the CDR3. Germline-derived CDR1 and CDR2 are SQVTM and ANQGSEA. With 7 bases removed from V and 1 base from J, the gap between germline ends came to 14 bases. CDR3 sequence (DNA): TGCAGCGCCGAACCTCAGGGTTCCTACGAGCAGTACTTC. This sequence encodes CSAEPQGSYEQYF.

This clonotype was observed a few times. CDR3 residues: CSVTGTVITGELFF. The CDR3 DNA reads TGCAGCGTTACCGGGACAGTGATAACCGGGGAGCTGTTTTTT. The chain joins TRBV29-1 to TRBJ2-2, with 7 bases fitting TRBD1. The CDR3 is 14 amino acids. CDR1 is SQVTM, CDR2 ANQGSEA, per germline. The V gene end was trimmed by 5 bases and the J gene end by 5 bases; junction bases not matched to a gene: 8.

A few counts support this clonotype. The V call is TRBV28, the J call TRBJ2-1, with D possibly TRBD2 on 5 matching bases. This CDR3 comprises 14 residues. Between the trimmed V and J ends, which lost 6 bases and 10 bases, there was a span of 19 bases. CDR1 and CDR2 (germline): MDHEN, SYDVKM. CDR3 region: CASSPLGSGREQFF. CDR3 DNA: TGTGCCAGCAGCCCGCTGGGCTCGGGAAGGGAGCAGTTCTTC.

This chain links TRBV28 with TRBJ1-1, with 8 bases aligning to TRBD1. Germline V gene lookup returns CDR1 MDHEN and CDR2 SYDVKM. The CDR3 totals 17 residues. V dropped 5 bases and J dropped 3; count of bases not matched to a gene: 14. Here the CDR3 DNA reads TGTGCCAGCAGTCTTTCCCGGACAGGGAATACGGACACTGAAGCTTTCTTT. Translated: CASSLSRTGNTDTEAFF. Using reference TRBV28 and TRBJ1-1 for the parts outside the CDR3, the full variable domain is DVKVTQSSRYLVKRTGEKVFLECVQDMDHENMFWYRQDPGLGLRLIYFSYDVKMKEKGDIPEGYSVSREKKERFSLILESASTNQTSMYLCASSLSRTGNTDTEAFFGQGTRLTVV.

This clonotype appeared many times. The CDR3 DNA follows: TGCGCCAGCAGCCAAGGCCCCAGCTACGAGCAGTACTTC. It yields the protein CASSQGPSYEQYF. The chain is built from TRBV4-1 and TRBJ2-7; no firm D call. In germline, CDR1 is MGHRA, CDR2 YSYEKL. Trimming took off 1 base at V and 3 bases at J, with 7 bases between the two ends. The CDR3 sequence is 13 residues long.

There are a few counts of this clonotype. The V call is TRBV29-1, the J call TRBJ2-5; no clear D. The germline V gene has CDR1 SQVTM and CDR2 ANQGSEA. The CDR3 runs to 14 residues. V lost 2 bases and J 1 base, leaving 11 bases between the germline ends. The CDR3 loop reads CSVEFDGIQETQYF. The CDR3 bases are TGCAGCGTTGAATTTGACGGAATCCAAGAGACCCAGTACTTC.

This clonotype was counted a few times. The chain recombines TRBV4-3 with TRBJ1-1; possibly TRBD1 for D (6 bases). Trimming stripped 5 bases from V and 4 bases from J, with 17 bases between. The CDR3 runs to 15 residues. Germline V gene data show CDR1 as LGHNA and CDR2 as YSLEER. The CDR3 sequence is CASSSWQGSVTEAFF. CDR3 sequence (DNA): TGCGCCAGCAGCTCTTGGCAGGGGTCGGTCACTGAAGCTTTCTTT.

This clonotype occurred many times. The CDR3 is CASSYSGTQYF. Here the CDR3 DNA reads TGTGCCAGCAGTTACTCGGGGACCCAGTACTTC. The chain carries TRBV6-5 and TRBJ2-5; D uncertain. With 0 bases removed from V and 7 bases from J, the gap between germline ends came to 3 bases. There are 11 residues in the CDR3. CDR1 is MNHEY, CDR2 SVGAGI, per germline.

The rearrangement joins TRBV10-1 to TRBJ2-3; possible D gene TRBD1, 6 bases. The germline V and J ends were trimmed by 2 bases and 0 bases, with 12 bases remaining between them. Germline-derived CDR1 and CDR2 are WNHNN and SYGVQD (reference sequence). The CDR3 extends over 16 amino acids. The CDR3 DNA is TGCGCCAGCAGTGAGGCCCTAGGGGGTAGCACAGATACGCAGTATTTT. As protein: CASSEALGGSTDTQYF.